This TCR beta chain comes out of a study of T cell responses to AZD1222 COVID-19 vaccine. With regard to this clone: Its antigen is currently unknown.

Trimming left V 8 bases short and J 7 bases short, with 9 bases between. Germline V gene lookup returns CDR1 KGHSH and CDR2 LQKENI. CDR3 length: 12 amino acids. Some clones are missing from TCRdb's copy, which holds only in-frame ones; the method was immunoSEQ multiplex PCR. The sample consists of approximately 100,000 clones, roughly 85% of them appearing once. Overall study results and limits: Increases in Spike-specific TCR breadth and depth were seen after two AZD1222 doses. The repertoires were collected only after the peak T cell response. Just a handful of AZD1222 recipients tested seropositive at baseline. Clonal diversity may have been underestimated, and the donors were mostly white British, with more females than males.

This TCR was sampled from an adult who received the AZD1222 COVID-19 vaccine. The chain employs TRBV18 and TRBJ1-6; no clear D gene. The sequences come from peripheral blood, collected 28 days after the second AZD1222 dose. For the CDR3, the DNA is TGTGCCAGCGGAACCACAAATTCACCCCTCCACTTT. Residues: CASGTTNSPLHF.